Shown below are 23 T cell receptor beta chains from a single sample sequenced in a study of cytomegalovirus exposure and HLA in healthy donors. Primers for the PCR totalled 60 Vbeta and 13 Jbeta. The table came from immunoSEQ multiplex PCR; TCRdb's copy has only in-frame clones and leaves some out. Among 80,000 to 100,000 clones listed, approximately 80% were seen once. Sequencing was performed on PBMCs. The source is a male donor in good health and CMV-seropositive.

The chain recombines TRBV30 with TRBJ1-5, with 7 bases lining up with TRBD1. The CDR3 totals 20 residues. Germline CDR1 GTSNPN, CDR2 SVGIG (reference sequence). Trimming at V came to 0 bases and at J to 2 bases, leaving 19 bases not matched to a gene. The CDR3 coding sequence is TGTGCCTGGAGTGTACATCGGGTAGGTGGAGGGGGCCTCGGCAATCAGCCCCAGCATTTT. Translation gives CAWSVHRVGGGGLGNQPQHF.

In its sample, this clone was seen once. The chain carries TRBV10-1 and TRBJ1-2, with 7 bases that match TRBD1. The V gene's germline CDR1 is WNHNN and CDR2 SYGVQD (reference sequence). Losses at the gene ends were 10 bases for V and 8 bases for J; bases not matched to a gene: 10. CDR3 length: 12 amino acids. CDR3 DNA: TGCGCCACCTCGACAGGGCCAGCGGGCTACACCTTC. This sequence encodes CATSTGPAGYTF.

About this clone: The junction does not match germline at one end; this may be a read error. Other DNA variants within this sample encode the same CDR3. This chain links TRBV29-1 with TRBJ1-6; possible D gene TRBD1, 6 bases. Germline CDR1 is SQVTM and CDR2 is ANQGSEA. The CDR3 consists of 14 residues. The CDR3 DNA sequence: TGCAGCGTTCACTGGACAGAAACAAATTCCCCCCTCCACTTT. Protein product: CSVHWTETNSPLHF.

This chain links TRBV7-9 with TRBJ2-5, with a possible D match to TRBD2 (6 bases). Germline assignment: CDR1 SEHNR and CDR2 FQNEAQ (reference sequence). V was trimmed by 5 bases and J by 1 base, leaving 14 bases between them. The CDR3 loop spans 15 amino acids. CDR3 sequence reads: CASSRIPGAQETQYF. In DNA, the CDR3 is TGTGCCAGCAGCCGGATTCCGGGAGCCCAAGAGACCCAGTACTTC.

This rearrangement joins TRBV9 to TRBJ2-2; TRBD2 agrees at 10 bases. The germline gives CDR1 SGDLS, CDR2 YYNGEE. The CDR3 extends over 16 amino acids. J gave up 3 bases and V 4 bases, and 6 bases lay outside the gene matches. CDR3 in DNA: TGTGCCAGCAGCCTTCGACTAGCGGGTCACACCGGGGAGCTGTTTTTT. Translation: CASSLRLAGHTGELFF.

The V and J genes are TRBV27 and TRBJ1-6, with D perhaps matching TRBD1 (5 bases). Germline V gene lookup returns CDR1 MNHEY and CDR2 SMNVEV (reference sequence). V lost 4 bases, J lost 7 bases, and 17 bases lay in between. This CDR3 is 16 amino acids long. CDR3 bases: TGTGCCAGCAGTTCGCTACCTGACAGCCGAAATTCACCCCTCCACTTT. Protein product: CASSSLPDSRNSPLHF.

The rearrangement links TRBV6-5 to TRBJ2-1; D not resolved. CDR1 and CDR2 (germline): MNHEY, SVGAGI. This CDR3 region has 16 residues. Trimming left V 0 bases short and J 0 bases short, with 9 bases between. For the CDR3, the DNA is TGTGCCAGCAGTTACTCGCCCATTAGCTCCTACAATGAGCAGTTCTTC. As protein: CASSYSPISSYNEQFF.

The chain employs TRBV5-1 and TRBJ2-7; 8 bases match TRBD1. Germline V gene sequence: CDR1 SGHRS, CDR2 YFSETQ. This CDR3 is built from 15 residues. The V gene end was trimmed by 0 bases and the J gene end by 4 bases; junction bases not matched to a gene: 6. CDR3 coding DNA: TGCGCCAGCAGCTTGGACGGACAGGGACCTTACGAGCAGTACTTC. Residues: CASSLDGQGPYEQYF.

The chain recombines TRBV15 with TRBJ1-2; a weak D match, TRBD1 (6 bases). The germline gives CDR1 LNHNV, CDR2 YYDKDF (reference sequence). The V gene lost 1 base and the J gene lost 3 bases, with 6 bases spanning the gap. There are 13 residues in the CDR3. The CDR3 sequence is CATSRGQDYGYTF. The CDR3, as DNA: TGTGCCACCAGCAGAGGACAGGACTATGGCTACACCTTC.

The V gene is TRBV27, the J gene TRBJ1-4; D is possibly TRBD1 (5 bases). The CDR3 totals 15 residues. Per germline, CDR1 MNHEY and CDR2 SMNVEV (reference sequence). The V gene lost 1 base and the J gene lost 3 bases, with 9 bases spanning the gap. CDR3 in DNA: TGTGCCAGCAGTTTATGGGGGGTTCCTAATGAAAAACTGTTTTTT. Amino acid sequence: CASSLWGVPNEKLFF.

The chain employs TRBV10-2 and TRBJ2-1; 15 nucleotides line up with TRBD2. V gave up 0 bases and J gave up 0 bases; unmatched junction bases: 6. The CDR3 sequence is 20 residues long. Germline V gene lookup returns CDR1 WSHSY and CDR2 SAAADI. The CDR3 DNA reads as TGCGCCAGCAGTGAGTCGGGACTAGCGGGGGGCCGGAGCTCCTACAATGAGCAGTTCTTC. This gives the protein CASSESGLAGGRSSYNEQFF.

The V call is TRBV7-6, the J call TRBJ1-3; weak D call: TRBD1 (6 bases). V lost 5 bases and J lost 3, with 20 bases in between. The CDR3 length is 17 residues. CDR1 SGHVS and CDR2 FNYEAQ come from the germline V gene. CDR3: CASSPGTFRTGGNTIYF. The CDR3 nucleotides are TGTGCCAGCAGCCCCGGGACATTCCGGACCGGTGGAAACACCATATATTTT.

The rearrangement links TRBV7-2 to TRBJ1-5, with 7 bases that match TRBD1. This CDR3 comprises 15 residues. Per germline, CDR1 SGHTA and CDR2 FQGNSA. Unmatched junction bases numbered 7, after V lost 4 bases and J lost 4 bases. The CDR3 DNA follows: TGTGCCAGCAGCTGGTTTTTACAGGGGAATCAGCCCCAGCATTTT. Amino acid sequence: CASSWFLQGNQPQHF.

The chain recombines TRBV7-9 with TRBJ1-1; D gene uncertain. The germline CDR1 and CDR2 sequences are SEHNR and FQNEAQ (reference sequence). This CDR3 has 15 amino acids. V lost 4 bases and J lost 5, with 17 bases in between. The CDR3 loop is CASSSGGGWMTEAFF. The CDR3 DNA sequence: TGTGCCAGCAGCTCAGGTGGAGGGTGGATGACTGAAGCTTTCTTT. Full variable domain (missing parts from reference TRBV7-9 and TRBJ1-1): DTGVSQNPRHKITKRGQNVTFRCDPISEHNRLYWYRQTLGQGPEFLTYFQNEAQLEKSRLLSDRFSAERPKGSFSTLEIQRTEQGDSAMYLCASSSGGGWMTEAFFGQGTRLTVV.

This chain connects TRBV6-5 to TRBJ1-6, with D tentatively TRBD1 (5 bases). The CDR3 sequence is 16 residues long. CDR1 MNHEY and CDR2 SVGAGI come from the germline V gene. V was cut by 4 bases and J by 10 bases, with 20 bases left in between. The CDR3 region has the DNA TGTGCCAGCAGTTTTATACTCCGGGACTCTTTATCACCCCTCCACTTT. As protein: CASSFILRDSLSPLHF.

The chain links TRBV30 to TRBJ1-2; D not resolved. Germline assignment: CDR1 GTSNPN and CDR2 SVGIG (reference sequence). Trimming removed 0 bases at V and 5 bases at J, with 13 bases between. The CDR3 is 14 amino acids. Here the CDR3 reads CAWSVLGVGYGYTF. The CDR3 DNA is TGTGCCTGGAGTGTATTGGGAGTAGGGTATGGCTACACCTTC.

The genes are TRBV7-9 and TRBJ1-1; 9 positions match TRBD1. This CDR3 is 16 amino acids long. The V gene end was trimmed by 6 bases and the J gene end by 3 bases; junction bases not matched to a gene: 11. The germline gives CDR1 SEHNR, CDR2 FQNEAQ (reference sequence). The chain's CDR3 is CASRRNPGQGHTEAFF. The CDR3, as DNA: TGTGCCAGCAGACGTAACCCGGGACAGGGCCACACTGAAGCTTTCTTT.

This rearrangement joins TRBV12-2 to TRBJ2-7; the table's TRBD2 call for D was not verified on the DNA. TRBV12-2 is a documented pseudogene. This CDR3 contains 11 residues. This CDR3 is CASRLLYEQYF. The CDR3 DNA reads TGTGCAAGTCGCCTCCTCTACGAGCAGTACTTC.

The chain links TRBV6-5 to TRBJ1-6; no reliable D call. The V end was cut by 2 bases, the J end by 3 bases, with 8 bases between. The CDR3 contains 15 residues. From germline, CDR1 is MNHEY and CDR2 SVGAGI. The CDR3 coding sequence is TGTGCCAGCAGTTACGGGCCATTCTATAATTCACCCCTCCACTTT. Translated: CASSYGPFYNSPLHF.

V and J are TRBV29-1 and TRBJ2-3; 7 nucleotides agree with TRBD2. The junction had 7 bases not matched to a gene; V was cut back by 4 bases and J by 0 bases. The germline gives CDR1 SQVTM, CDR2 ANQGSEA. The CDR3 spans 15 residues. CDR3 loop: CSVGEGSTSTDTQYF. The DNA of the CDR3 is TGCAGCGTTGGGGAGGGGTCGACCAGCACAGATACGCAGTATTTT.

The chain couples TRBV25-1 to TRBJ1-2; D ambiguous. The V gene lost 4 bases and the J gene lost 4 bases, with 10 bases spanning the gap. Looked up from germline, CDR1 is MGHDK and CDR2 is SYGVNS. This CDR3 has 13 residues. The CDR3 DNA reads as TGTGCCAGCAGTGTTCCCGGCGGCTATGGCTACACCTTC. Translation: CASSVPGGYGYTF.

V and J are TRBV5-6 and TRBJ2-5, with D maybe TRBD1 (5 bases). Per the germline V gene, CDR1 is SGHDT and CDR2 is YYEEEE. This CDR3 has 14 residues. The V end was cut by 2 bases, the J end by 6 bases, with 14 bases between. CDR3 DNA: TGTGCCAGCAGCTTCGGCCAGGGCACAAAGACCCAGTACTTC. Protein: CASSFGQGTKTQYF.

The chain links TRBV19 to TRBJ2-1, with a weak D call TRBD1 (5 bases). The CDR3 is 14 residues long. Germline V CDR1 and CDR2: LNHDA, SQIVND (reference sequence). Trimming shortened V by 1 base and J by 4 bases, and 8 bases separated the two germline ends. The CDR3, as DNA: TGTGCCAGTAGTATAGGAGACAGTTACAATGAGCAGTTCTTC. Its translation is CASSIGDSYNEQFF.